This T cell receptor (beta chain) was recorded in a study of blood T cells in healthy people across ages. Germline V gene sequence: CDR1 MRHNA, CDR2 SNTAGT. CDR3 length equals 13 residues. Trimming pared 0 bases from V and 8 bases from J, leaving 8 bases between. The authors ran a second PCR of about 6 to 11 cycles using a sample-barcoded 5' primer and a J-beta primer mix. MiXCR, applied by TCRdb to the 5' RACE reads, yields one record per CDR3 protein. The table records 800,000 to 1,300,000 distinct CDR3 sequences, under 30% of them present only once. Aged about 6 to 90, donors were systemically healthy Caucasians from Russia. The same data also went into a second study, on T cells of mothers and their children. This second study notes: No clone of persistent microchimeric T cells was detected.

This clonotype was sampled from a girl aged 2 to 10 in good health. The gene calls are TRBV6-4 and TRBJ2-1; TRBD2 might be the D (5 bases). Sequenced sample: blood. Here the CDR3 reads CASSDSLGDEQFF. CDR3 DNA: TGTGCCAGCAGTGACTCGTTGGGAGATGAGCAGTTCTTC.